The 26 T cell receptor beta chains below were found in one sample sequenced in a study of cytomegalovirus exposure and HLA in healthy donors. Vbeta (60) and Jbeta (13) primers were used in the PCR. Clones were sequenced by immunoSEQ multiplex PCR, and TCRdb holds only the in-frame ones, with some missing. This sample has over 200,000 clones, with about 80% found just once. Sequencing input: PBMCs. These receptors were obtained from a male donor in good health and CMV-seronegative.

This clone was found a few times. The rearrangement links TRBV6-1 to TRBJ2-7; D call uncertain. Trimming removed 7 bases at V and 2 bases at J, with 9 bases between. The CDR3 loop spans 12 amino acids. CDR1 and CDR2 (germline): MNHNS, SASEGT. The CDR3 here is CASKRGAYEQYF. CDR3 bases: TGTGCCAGCAAGCGCGGAGCCTACGAGCAGTACTTC.

In this sample, this clone turned up once. The CDR3 reads CASSLKSGVFSGANVLTF. The DNA of the CDR3 is TGTGCCAGTTCTCTCAAATCAGGGGTCTTCTCTGGGGCCAACGTCCTGACTTTC. The V gene is TRBV19, the J gene TRBJ2-6; D is perhaps TRBD1 (6 bases). This CDR3 is built from 18 residues. Germline V gene sequence: CDR1 LNHDA, CDR2 SQIVND (reference sequence). V lost 8 bases and J lost 0, with 20 bases in between.

This clone has just a few counts. The V gene is TRBV10-3, the J gene TRBJ2-3, with no clear D. The CDR3 runs to 12 residues. Germline V gives CDR1 ENHRY, CDR2 SYGVKD. Between the trimmed V and J ends, which lost 1 base and 4 bases, there was a span of 3 bases. In DNA, the CDR3 is TGTGCCATCAGTGAGTGGCCAGATACGCAGTATTTT. This codes for CAISEWPDTQYF.

The rearrangement uses TRBV11-3 and TRBJ1-1; 9 bases are a match to TRBD1. The CDR3 spans 15 residues. The germline CDR1 and CDR2 sequences are SGHNT and YENEEA. With V trimmed by 1 base and J by 2 bases, 2 bases remained unmatched. The CDR3 region has the DNA TGTGCCAGCAGCTTAGGGACAGGGGAAAACACTGAAGCTTTCTTT. Its protein is CASSLGTGENTEAFF.

The CDR3 reads CASSLRDTSYGYTF. The CDR3 DNA reads as TGTGCCAGCAGTTTAAGGGACACCAGCTATGGCTACACCTTC. The chain links TRBV28 to TRBJ1-2; maybe TRBD1 (6 bases). Per germline, CDR1 MDHEN and CDR2 SYDVKM. Deletions cut 2 bases from V and 4 bases from J, with 11 bases between. This CDR3 has 14 residues.

Regarding this clone: The sample contains more than one DNA sequence encoding this CDR3. This sequence joins TRBV10-3 and TRBJ2-5, with 11 bases lining up with TRBD2. Trimming cost V 2 bases and J 1 base; bases outside gene matches: 0. CDR1 and CDR2 (germline): ENHRY, SYGVKD. CDR3 length: 15 residues. This CDR3 reads CAISELAGGQETQYF. In DNA form, the CDR3 reads TGTGCCATCAGTGAGCTAGCGGGGGGCCAAGAGACCCAGTACTTC.

The chain has TRBV28 and TRBJ1-4, with a weak D call TRBD1 (5 bases). Germline assignment: CDR1 MDHEN and CDR2 SYDVKM. V shed 3 bases and J shed 6 bases, with 20 bases lying between them. The length of the CDR3 is 17 residues. Written as DNA, the CDR3 is TGTGCCAGCAGTTTGGGGGGGTTGAGGGTCTCTTATGAAAAACTGTTTTTT. Residues: CASSLGGLRVSYEKLFF.

This clone was found a few times. This chain links TRBV27 with TRBJ2-7; no reliable D call. CDR1 and CDR2 from the germline V gene are MNHEY and SMNVEV (reference sequence). The germline V and J ends were trimmed by 4 bases and 3 bases, with 19 bases remaining between them. This CDR3 has 16 residues. The CDR3 sequence is CASSSPARPSFYEQYF. CDR3 DNA: TGTGCCAGCAGTTCACCGGCCAGGCCCTCTTTCTACGAGCAGTACTTC.

The chain recombines TRBV11-2 with TRBJ2-5; a possible D gene is TRBD1 (8 bases). The V end lost 4 bases, the J end lost 2 bases, and 14 bases lay between the germline ends. Germline V CDR1 and CDR2: SGHAT, FQNNGV. The CDR3 extends over 15 amino acids. CDR3: CASSSYRGGQETQYF. CDR3 bases: TGTGCCAGCAGCTCCTACAGGGGGGGACAAGAGACCCAGTACTTC.

This chain connects TRBV19 to TRBJ1-2, with a weak D call TRBD1 (6 bases). Germline V gives CDR1 LNHDA, CDR2 SQIVND (reference sequence). V shed 6 bases and J shed 1 base, with 15 bases lying between them. This CDR3 spans 15 amino acids. Here the CDR3 DNA reads TGTGCCAGTAGGTCAAGGACAGACCATAACTATGGCTACACCTTC. Residues: CASRSRTDHNYGYTF.

This clone was observed a few times. This sequence joins TRBV5-4 and TRBJ1-1, with TRBD1 identical over 7 bases. V lost 4 bases and J lost 5; bases outside the gene matches: 8. From germline, CDR1 is SGHNT and CDR2 YYREEE (reference sequence). This CDR3 is built from 14 residues. CDR3 nucleotide sequence: TGTGCCAGCAGCCGGACAGGAGGGATTACTGAAGCTTTCTTT. The encoded protein is CASSRTGGITEAFF.

This clone came up a few times. The chain uses TRBV30 and TRBJ2-4, with TRBD1 matching over 7 bases. There are 14 residues in the CDR3. CDR1 is GTSNPN and CDR2 is SVGIG in the germline V gene (reference sequence). Germline trimming cut 8 bases from V and 2 bases from J; bases unmatched to any gene: 9. For the CDR3, the DNA is TGTGCCGCTGAGACAGGGCTGCCCAAAAACATTCAGTACTTC. It yields the protein CAAETGLPKNIQYF.

The chain joins TRBV5-4 to TRBJ2-1; TRBD1 is a possible D gene (6 bases). The CDR3 extends over 14 amino acids. Deletions cut 5 bases from V and 4 bases from J, with 13 bases between. The germline V gene has CDR1 SGHNT and CDR2 YYREEE (reference sequence). CDR3 nucleotides: TGTGCCAGCAGTATACAGGGACCTTACAATGAGCAGTTCTTC. This gives the protein CASSIQGPYNEQFF.

The chain couples TRBV6-5 to TRBJ1-2; the D is unclear. Per germline, CDR1 MNHEY and CDR2 SVGAGI. The CDR3 length is 13 residues. Between the trimmed V and J ends, which lost 5 bases and 5 bases, there was a span of 12 bases. This CDR3 reads CASSERLPYGYTF. The CDR3 coding sequence is TGTGCCAGCAGTGAGCGCTTACCGTATGGCTACACCTTC.

V usage is TRBV6-1 and J usage is TRBJ2-5, with 8 bases identical to TRBD1. This CDR3 is built from 12 residues. With 7 bases clipped from V and 2 bases from J, the junction kept 0 bases outside the gene matches. Germline CDR1 MNHNS, CDR2 SASEGT. The CDR3 DNA follows: TGTGCCAGCAACAGGGGGCAAGAGACCCAGTACTTC. This gives the protein CASNRGQETQYF.

V gene TRBV27 combines with J gene TRBJ2-5, with D unresolved. The DNA end is a closer match to TRBJ2-7, so the J assignment may be wrong. CDR1 and CDR2 from the germline V gene are MNHEY and SMNVEV (reference sequence). The CDR3 contains 14 residues. The CDR3 spells CASSLTIFSYEQYF. DNA of the CDR3: TGTGCCAGCAGTTTAACCATATTTTCCTACGAGCAGTACTTC.

The chain recombines TRBV18 with TRBJ1-2, with TRBD1 identical over 10 bases. There are 15 residues in the CDR3. Germline V gene sequence: CDR1 KGHSH, CDR2 LQKENI. The ends lost 2 bases at V and 8 bases at J; junction bases unmatched: 8. The CDR3 sequence is CASSPAGTGEIGYTF. CDR3 sequence (DNA): TGTGCCAGCTCACCAGCCGGGACAGGGGAAATCGGCTACACCTTC. Using reference TRBV18 and TRBJ1-2 for the parts outside the CDR3, the full variable domain is NAGVMQNPRHLVRRRGQEARLRCSPMKGHSHVYWYRQLPEEGLKFMVYLQKENIIDESGMPKERFSAEFPKEGPSILRIQQVVRGDSAAYFCASSPAGTGEIGYTFGSGTRLTVV.

The chain employs TRBV6-5 and TRBJ2-3, with D possibly TRBD2 on 6 matching bases. V lost 6 bases, J lost 6 bases, and 16 bases lay in between. The CDR3 has 14 amino acids. Germline values: CDR1 MNHEY, CDR2 SVGAGI. In DNA form, the CDR3 reads TGTGCCAGCAGCCCGACACCGGGGGAGGATACGCAGTATTTT. This codes for CASSPTPGEDTQYF.

CDR3 bases: TGTGCCAGTAGTTTCGGCGGGACTGGGTTTGGCTACACCTTC. Protein product: CASSFGGTGFGYTF. The V and J genes are TRBV19 and TRBJ1-2; tentatively, D is TRBD1 (5 bases). CDR1 is LNHDA, CDR2 SQIVND, per germline (reference sequence). This CDR3 has 14 amino acids. The ends were cut back, 5 bases at V and 7 bases at J, with 17 bases in the middle.

The rearrangement joins TRBV4-3 to TRBJ1-2; TRBD1 matches 7 bases. V was pared by 3 bases and J by 1 base, with 11 bases of the junction left unmatched. Germline lookup yields CDR1 LGHNA and CDR2 YSLEER. The CDR3 is 17 amino acids. Here the CDR3 DNA reads TGCGCCAGCAGCCATAGATCCGGGACAGCGATTAACTATGGCTACACCTTC. Its protein product is CASSHRSGTAINYGYTF.

The V gene is TRBV7-3, the J gene TRBJ2-7; tentative D call: TRBD2 (5 bases). With 5 bases removed from V and 2 bases from J, the gap between germline ends came to 13 bases. The CDR3 is made up of 14 amino acids. CDR1 and CDR2 from the germline V gene are SGHTA and FQGTGA. The CDR3 DNA reads as TGTGCCAGCAGCCTAGGACCCGGGGCCTACGAGCAGTACTTC. It specifies CASSLGPGAYEQYF.

The chain is built from TRBV27 and TRBJ2-3, with 14 bases lining up with TRBD2. The germline V gene encodes CDR1 MNHEY and CDR2 SMNVEV (reference sequence). The CDR3 has 16 amino acids. The V and J ends lost 4 bases and 5 bases, in that order; junction bases with no gene match: 5. CDR3 sequence (DNA): TGTGCCAGCAGTTGGACTAGCGGGAGGCCCCAAGATACGCAGTATTTT. Translated: CASSWTSGRPQDTQYF.

A note on this clone: At the DNA level, this CDR3 is encoded by other sequences in the same sample as well. The chain carries TRBV28 and TRBJ1-5; D is unclear. The CDR3 is made up of 14 amino acids. Germline CDR1 is MDHEN and CDR2 is SYDVKM. With 5 bases removed from V and 0 bases from J, the gap between germline ends came to 8 bases. CDR3 DNA: TGTGCCAGCAGTCCAGACAATAGCAATCAGCCCCAGCATTTT. Translation: CASSPDNSNQPQHF.

The chain is built from TRBV7-9 and TRBJ1-2, with TRBD1 identical over 10 bases. V lost 5 bases, J lost 7 bases, and 10 bases stayed unmatched. The CDR3 extends over 15 amino acids. Germline V gene data show CDR1 as SEHNR and CDR2 as FQNEAQ (reference sequence). The CDR3 spells CASSPRQGAGVGYTF. CDR3 nucleotides: TGTGCCAGCAGCCCCCGACAGGGGGCGGGGGTTGGCTACACCTTC.

The chain has TRBV7-9 and TRBJ1-4; D remains unclear. V gave up 0 bases and J gave up 5 bases, with 10 bases separating them. The CDR3 extends over 15 amino acids. The germline CDR1 and CDR2 sequences are SEHNR and FQNEAQ (reference sequence). The CDR3 reads CASSLALDLNEKLFF. The CDR3 nucleotides are TGTGCCAGCAGCTTAGCGCTGGACTTAAATGAAAAACTGTTTTTT.

The chain has TRBV29-1 and TRBJ2-5; D is uncertain. Gene TRBJ2-7 matches the end of the DNA better, so the J call may be wrong. The germline CDR1 and CDR2 sequences are SQVTM and ANQGSEA. CDR3 size: 14 residues. CDR3 region: CSAGEAGDSYEQYF. CDR3 sequence (DNA): TGCAGCGCTGGAGAAGCTGGGGACTCCTACGAGCAGTACTTC.